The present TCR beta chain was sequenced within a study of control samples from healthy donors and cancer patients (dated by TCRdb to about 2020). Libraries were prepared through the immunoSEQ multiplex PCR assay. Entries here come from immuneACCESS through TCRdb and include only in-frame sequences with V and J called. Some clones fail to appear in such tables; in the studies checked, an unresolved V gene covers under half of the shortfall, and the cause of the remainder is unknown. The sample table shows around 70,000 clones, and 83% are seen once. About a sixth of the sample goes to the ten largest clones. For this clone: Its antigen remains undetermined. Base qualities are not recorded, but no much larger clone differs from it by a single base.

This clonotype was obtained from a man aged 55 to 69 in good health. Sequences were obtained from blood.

The CDR3 sequence is CATSDRTRLDGVGELFF. Read as DNA, the sequence is TGTGCCACCAGTGATCGGACTAGGCTCGATGGGGTCGGGGAGCTGTTTTTT. The chain joins TRBV24-1 to TRBJ2-2; 7 nucleotides in the junction match TRBD2. CDR1 and CDR2 are drawn from the germline V gene: KGHDR, SFDVKD. Trimming removed 3 bases from V and 7 bases from J; the gene matches leave 13 bases unexplained. The CDR3 starts with the cysteine, ends with the phenylalanine, and has 17 residues. Just the 51-base CDR3 DNA is kept, in frame starting at base 1.